The entry below gives a single T cell receptor beta chain sequence along with its context. One end of the junction does not line up with germline, which may come from a read error. Amplification of TCR beta CDR3 regions used RNA as the template. The TCR CDR3 was amplified in a first-round RT-PCR using the HTBI primer set. MiXCR, applied by TCRdb to the multiplex PCR reads, yields one record per CDR3 protein. This table has over 90,000 distinct CDR3 sequences, over 45% appearing once. The data belong to a study of T cells in Graves' hyperthyroidism and ophthalmopathy. This CDR3 contains 13 residues. Germline values: CDR1 SGHRS, CDR2 YFSETQ. Hyperthyroidism in the patients, aged 18 to 65, was newly diagnosed and under 2 months in duration.

The V gene is TRBV5-1, the J gene TRBJ2-4, with TRBD1 identical over 10 bases. The source of this sequence is a man aged 35-49 years with Graves' hyperthyroidism. Sequencing was done on a sample of blood. The CDR3 is CASSADRGGIQYF. CDR3 bases: TGTGCCAGCAGCGCGGACAGGGGGGGCATTCAGTACTTC.